This T cell receptor (beta chain) was captured by sequencing in a study of blood T cell repertoires in COVID-19. Study as a whole: The study drew acute and convalescent COVID-19 samples from the United States, Italy and Spain. Sources were T cells, B-cell-depleted T cells, or PBMCs; the material itself was cDNA or gDNA.

The germline CDR1 and CDR2 sequences are SGHNT and YYREEE (reference sequence). The V and J ends lost 6 bases and 1 base respectively, with 13 bases between them. This CDR3 region has 14 residues. Under the authors' procedure: Reference gene primer amplification gave estimated nucleated cell counts. Data came from immunoSEQ multiplex PCR; TCRdb stores just in-frame clones and leaves some out. V and J calls and clone size are those listed in that table; D and trimming were worked out from the DNA. The sample includes 60,000 to 70,000 clones, roughly 80% of them seen just once. Sequencing input: peripheral blood. The genes are TRBV5-4 and TRBJ1-2; no clear D. The sequence was collected from a human donor in a cohort sampled during active COVID-19. CDR3 coding DNA: TGTGCCAGCACCAAGCGGGCGGATAACTATGGCTACACCTTC. Residues: CASTKRADNYGYTF.